This T cell receptor (beta chain) was recorded in a study of T cells after yellow fever vaccination (dated by TCRdb to between 2018 and 2021). Background for the entire study: Libraries from fractions with low cell numbers were prepared with the SMART-Seq v4 Ultra Low Input RNA kit. Bulk PBMC replicates and cell subsets were isolated from blood drawn at multiple timepoints before and after both primary and secondary immunization. Two healthy male donors made up the cohort, one aged 18 to 30 years and the other aged 30 to 39 years. To follow T-cell clones before and after primary and booster YFV17D yellow fever vaccination, bulk TCR alpha and beta repertoires were sequenced over time. Findings and caveats that apply to the study as a whole: The secondary T-cell response was weaker than the primary response but faster, peaking on day 5 instead of day 15. Most clones expanded after primary vaccination (around 97% of CD4 and 80% to 90% of CD8) were re-detected after the booster, suggesting that broad memory maintenance occurred. A small fraction of clonotypes appeared in both the CD4 and CD8 compartments, likely as a result of convergent recombination. Because abundant contaminating clonotypes from the bulk population could be contained in FACS-sorted repertoires, computational filtering was required. Because only a couple of donors were included in the study, the extent to which the findings can be generalized is limited.

This clonotype was seen only a few times. Its binding antigen is unknown. Base qualities were left out, and no much larger clone turns up one base away. TCR cDNA was synthesized by 5'RACE template switching, through which a universal primer site and unique molecular identifiers were introduced. cDNA synthesis was primed from both the TCR alpha and TCR beta constant segments. Library amplification involved two PCR steps, and the second step added sample barcodes and sequencing adapters. Sequencing of libraries was performed on Illumina HiSeq 2500 (2x100 bp) or NovaSeq (2x150 bp). From the authors' description of their analysis: Reads were demultiplexed and collapsed into UMI consensus sequences with MIGEC, and V(D)J alignment was performed with MiXCR. Vaccine-responding clonotypes were identified with edgeR using replicate PBMC samples, with FDR below 0.01 and a log2 fold change above 5 up to day 15 being required. Bulk clonotypes were assigned CD4 or CD8 identity according to which sequenced CD4 or CD8 repertoire held them at higher abundance. TCRdb trimmed public reads at Q25 via fastp, called clones via MiXCR and kept in-frame beta chains. Rows with a matching CDR3 protein are joined into one entry that keeps the most common DNA and genes. The V and J calls here are based on TCRdb, not the publication. This sample holds roughly 250,000 distinct CDR3 sequences; over 10% were observed only once. Clones ranked in the top ten supply less than 0.55% of the sample.

V has 0 bases trimmed and J has 6 bases trimmed; junction bases matching no gene number 14. The CDR3 runs 17 amino acids, cysteine and phenylalanine included. The retained sequence is limited to the CDR3, 51 bases, with the frame set at the first base. The germline V gene provides CDR1 SGHRS and CDR2 YFSETQ. This sample's treatment or condition label indicates: live attenuated yellow fever vaccine strain. A standard Ficoll-Paque protocol was used to isolate PBMCs from peripheral blood. CD4 and CD8 T-cell fractions were isolated with Dynabeads CD4 and CD8 positive selection kits. TriZol was used to extract RNA from bulk PBMCs, CD4 and CD8 fractions, and dextramer-positive and dextramer-negative fractions.

Recombination connected TRBV5-1 to TRBJ1-2; TRBD1 agrees with 7 junctional bases. The sequence was obtained from a man aged 25-40 years who received the YFV17D yellow fever vaccine. The specimen was CD4+ T cells sorted from PBMCs, collected 45 days after the yellow fever booster vaccination. The nucleotides are TGCGCCAGCAGCTTGGAGGGATTTACAGGGGTAGGCGATGGCTACACCTTC. This yields the protein CASSLEGFTGVGDGYTF.